The 24 T cell receptor beta chains reported below all come from one sample, sequenced in a study of blood T cell repertoires in COVID-19. Libraries were prepared by immunoSEQ multiplex PCR; TCRdb keeps only in-frame clonotypes and omits some of them. The data show 40,000 to 50,000 clones, about 76% seen once. The sample taken for sequencing was peripheral blood. All receptors derive from a man aged 65 to 85 with active or convalescent COVID-19.

V gene TRBV7-2 combines with J gene TRBJ2-4; D is perhaps TRBD2 (5 bases). Trimming took off 3 bases at V and 3 bases at J, with 9 bases between the two ends. Germline assignment: CDR1 SGHTA and CDR2 FQGNSA. This CDR3 spans 14 amino acids. The CDR3 DNA is TGTGCCAGCAGCTTTACTAGTAACAAAAACATTCAGTACTTC. Protein sequence: CASSFTSNKNIQYF. Supplemented by reference TRBV7-2 and TRBJ2-4, the full variable domain reads GAGVSQSPSNKVTEKGKDVELRCDPISGHTALYWYRQSLGQGLEFLIYFQGNSAPDKSGLPSDRFSAERTGGSVSTLTIQRTQQEDSAVYLCASSFTSNKNIQYFGAGTRLSVL.

This clone counts as medium-sized. The chain is built from TRBV19 and TRBJ1-5; D not certain. Trimming removed 2 bases at V and 0 bases at J, with 5 bases between. The CDR3 consists of 14 residues. CDR1 is LNHDA, CDR2 SQIVND, per germline (reference sequence). As DNA, the CDR3 is TGTGCCAGTAGTATAACTTATAGCAATCAGCCCCAGCATTTT. Translation: CASSITYSNQPQHF.

This clone was recorded a few times. The rearrangement joins TRBV11-1 to TRBJ2-5; D remains ambiguous. The CDR3 is made up of 12 amino acids. Trimming left V 8 bases short and J 7 bases short, with 14 bases between. Germline values: CDR1 SGHAT, CDR2 FQDESV (reference sequence). The CDR3 DNA follows: TGTGCCAGCTCTTTAAGCTTTGGGACCCAGTACTTC. It codes for CASSLSFGTQYF.

This sequence joins TRBV19 and TRBJ1-2, with D perhaps TRBD1 (6 bases). This CDR3 has 13 amino acids. Germline V gene sequence: CDR1 LNHDA, CDR2 SQIVND (reference sequence). Trimming cost V 6 bases and J 2 bases, with 10 bases left between them. The CDR3 sequence is CASSRDTNYGYTF. The CDR3 nucleotides read TGTGCCAGTAGCCGGGACACCAACTATGGCTACACCTTC.

The CDR3 region has the DNA TGTGCCAGCAGTTATATCGGGTTGCAGGGCCAAGAGACCCAGTACTTC. This gives the protein CASSYIGLQGQETQYF. This chain uses TRBV28 with TRBJ2-5; possibly TRBD1 for D (5 bases). Germline V gene sequence: CDR1 MDHEN, CDR2 SYDVKM. This CDR3 comprises 16 residues. The V end lost 4 bases, the J end lost 1 base, and 16 bases lay between the germline ends.

The CDR3 DNA reads as TGCGCCACCCCGGGGACAGGGGAGGAAACTGAAGCTTTCTTT. It codes for CATPGTGEETEAFF. The rearrangement joins TRBV23-1 to TRBJ1-1, with 10 bases matching TRBD1. TRBV23-1 is an ORF for which the function is uncertain. Losses at the gene ends were 10 bases for V and 5 bases for J; bases not matched to a gene: 10. CDR3 length: 14 residues.

This chain joins TRBV2 and TRBJ2-7, with 9 bases identical to TRBD2. Per germline, CDR1 SNHLY and CDR2 FYNNEI. CDR3 size: 15 residues. With V trimmed by 3 bases and J by 6 bases, 9 bases remained unmatched. This CDR3 is CASSEGISGGLEQYF. CDR3 coding DNA: TGTGCCAGCAGTGAGGGGATTAGCGGGGGCCTCGAGCAGTACTTC.

This clone was seen a single time. This sequence joins TRBV11-2 and TRBJ2-7; perhaps TRBD1 as D (5 bases). Germline V gene data show CDR1 as SGHAT and CDR2 as FQNNGV. This CDR3 is 18 amino acids long. The V end was cut by 0 bases, the J end by 5 bases, with 23 bases between. This CDR3 reads CASSLDNRWEDAINEQYF. The CDR3 coding sequence is TGTGCCAGCAGCTTAGATAACAGGTGGGAAGATGCTATCAACGAGCAGTACTTC.

In this sample, this clone turned up once. The J gene is TRBJ1-2, the V gene TRBV18; 7 bases line up with TRBD1. This CDR3 is built from 15 residues. Germline lookup yields CDR1 KGHSH and CDR2 LQKENI. Trimming took 3 bases from V and 4 from J; bases not matched to a gene: 8. In DNA form, the CDR3 reads TGTGCCAGCTCACCGTTAGGGACAGATCCCTATGGCTACACCTTC. Its translation is CASSPLGTDPYGYTF.

This clone showed up just a few times. The chain combines TRBV25-1 with TRBJ2-5, with TRBD2 identical over 7 bases. The germline gives CDR1 MGHDK, CDR2 SYGVNS. Trimming took 4 bases from V and 5 from J; bases not matched to a gene: 13. The CDR3 has 16 amino acids. This chain's CDR3 is CASSGGLTGEGETQYF. DNA for the CDR3: TGTGCCAGCAGTGGAGGCCTAACGGGGGAGGGGGAGACCCAGTACTTC.

The chain employs TRBV25-1 and TRBJ1-3; 8 bases are shared with TRBD1. This CDR3 is 15 amino acids long. Germline V gene lookup returns CDR1 MGHDK and CDR2 SYGVNS. The ends lost 2 bases at V and 0 bases at J; junction bases unmatched: 0. Here the CDR3 reads CASSETGGSGNTIYF. The CDR3 DNA reads TGTGCCAGCAGTGAAACAGGGGGCTCTGGAAACACCATATATTTT.

Only a few counts were recorded for this clone. The chain carries TRBV7-9 and TRBJ1-1, with a possible D match to TRBD1 (5 bases). V gave up 4 bases and J gave up 1 base, with 13 bases separating them. The CDR3 length is 15 residues. Germline V gene sequence: CDR1 SEHNR, CDR2 FQNEAQ (reference sequence). CDR3 DNA sequence: TGTGCCAGCAGCTCAAGAGAGCAGGGGAACACTGAAGCTTTCTTT. Translation gives CASSSREQGNTEAFF.

This chain connects TRBV5-5 to TRBJ2-5; D is perhaps TRBD1 (6 bases). Trimming took 0 bases from V and 0 from J, leaving 21 bases between them. The CDR3 totals 19 residues. From germline, CDR1 is SGHKS and CDR2 YYEKEE (reference sequence). CDR3 region: CASSLAGGSQSLYQETQYF. The CDR3 DNA follows: TGTGCCAGCAGCTTGGCTGGGGGCTCACAGTCCCTTTACCAAGAGACCCAGTACTTC.

The rearrangement joins TRBV29-1 to TRBJ2-3, with 11 bases fitting TRBD2. Germline CDR1 is SQVTM and CDR2 is ANQGSEA. The CDR3 loop spans 14 amino acids. V was clipped by 7 bases and J by 4 bases; unmatched bases: 7. In nucleotides, the CDR3 is TGCAGCGGCGCCCTAGCGGGGGGATCAGATACGCAGTATTTT. Its translation is CSGALAGGSDTQYF.

This clone was seen just once. The chain employs TRBV3-1 (or the pseudogene TRBV3-2) and TRBJ2-3, with TRBD2 matching over 8 bases. CDR3 length: 15 residues. The V and J ends lost 1 base and 6 bases, in that order; junction bases with no gene match: 6. CDR1 is LGHDT and CDR2 is YNNKEL in the germline V gene (reference sequence). DNA for the CDR3: TGTGCCAGCAGCCAAGCCGGGACTAGTGGGGATACGCAGTATTTT. This gives the protein CASSQAGTSGDTQYF.

The chain recombines TRBV4-1 with TRBJ1-5; D might be TRBD1 (5 bases). The germline V gene encodes CDR1 MGHRA and CDR2 YSYEKL. This CDR3 is built from 14 residues. V was clipped by 1 base and J by 10 bases, with 14 bases between them. CDR3 bases: TGCGCCAGCAGCCAAGCTGTCGGGGGTGGCCCCCAGCATTTT. Translation: CASSQAVGGGPQHF.

The CDR3 bases are TGTGCCTGGAGTGTAATCCTAGCGGGGCTAAGGGAGACCCAGTACTTC. It is translated as CAWSVILAGLRETQYF. V gene TRBV30 combines with J gene TRBJ2-5, with 9 bases matching TRBD2. With V trimmed by 0 bases and J by 5 bases, 10 bases remained unmatched. CDR1 and CDR2 from the germline V gene are GTSNPN and SVGIG (reference sequence). The CDR3 length is 16 residues.

The chain employs TRBV30 and TRBJ1-1; 7 bases line up with TRBD1. V was pared by 5 bases and J by 0 bases, with 6 bases of the junction left unmatched. This CDR3 has 14 residues. Looked up from germline, CDR1 is GTSNPN and CDR2 is SVGIG (reference sequence). CDR3 bases: TGTGCCTGGGTTTCAGGACAGGTGAACACTGAAGCTTTCTTT. It codes for CAWVSGQVNTEAFF.

This clone is a singleton in its sample. V is TRBV6-6 and J is TRBJ1-3; 9 positions match TRBD1. This CDR3 has 14 residues. V shed 7 bases, J shed 4 bases, and the junction held 5 bases outside the gene matches. The V gene's germline CDR1 is MNHNY and CDR2 SVGAGI (reference sequence). The CDR3 is CASKPGTGGNTIYF. Written as DNA, the CDR3 is TGTGCCAGCAAGCCCGGGACAGGGGGAAACACCATATATTTT.

This clone has a single count. The V call is TRBV28, the J call TRBJ2-5; D is possibly TRBD1 (6 bases). V lost 3 bases and J lost 5, with 13 bases in between. This CDR3 contains 14 residues. CDR1 and CDR2 (germline): MDHEN, SYDVKM. CDR3 sequence (DNA): TGTGCCAGCAGTTTCCCACAGGGTTGGGAGACCCAGTACTTC. Translating gives CASSFPQGWETQYF.

The rearrangement uses TRBV10-3 and TRBJ1-5; D possibly corresponds to TRBD1 (6 bases). Trimming took 6 bases from V and 7 from J, leaving 13 bases between them. Germline V lookup: CDR1 ENHRY, CDR2 SYGVKD. This CDR3 comprises 13 residues. This chain's CDR3 is CAISPGTTQPQHF. CDR3 DNA: TGTGCCATCAGCCCAGGGACAACCCAGCCCCAGCATTTT.

The chain is built from TRBV11-2 and TRBJ2-1; 12 nucleotides align to TRBD1. The CDR3 has 16 amino acids. V lost 5 bases to trimming and J lost 8 bases; unmatched junction nucleotides: 10. Germline CDR1 SGHAT, CDR2 FQNNGV. Written as DNA, the CDR3 is TGTGCCAGCAGCCGAACCGGGACAGGGGGCCCGGATGAGCAGTTCTTC. Its translation is CASSRTGTGGPDEQFF.

The V gene is TRBV19, the J gene TRBJ1-1, with 8 positions matching TRBD1. The J segment lost 7 bases and the V segment lost 7 bases, leaving 8 bases of the junction unmatched. The CDR3 sequence is 13 residues long. The germline V gene encodes CDR1 LNHDA and CDR2 SQIVND (reference sequence). CDR3 sequence reads: CASNPTGVSEAFF. The CDR3 nucleotides read TGTGCCAGTAACCCGACAGGGGTGAGTGAAGCTTTCTTT.

This clone appeared a few times. The gene calls are TRBV7-9 and TRBJ2-5, with D possibly being TRBD1 (6 bases). The CDR3 spans 15 residues. The V gene lost 2 bases and the J gene lost 5 bases, with 15 bases spanning the gap. CDR1 is SEHNR and CDR2 is FQNEAQ in the germline V gene (reference sequence). The DNA for the CDR3 is TGTGCCAGCAGCTTATTCCGGGACACGGCGGAGACCCAGTACTTC. It encodes CASSLFRDTAETQYF.